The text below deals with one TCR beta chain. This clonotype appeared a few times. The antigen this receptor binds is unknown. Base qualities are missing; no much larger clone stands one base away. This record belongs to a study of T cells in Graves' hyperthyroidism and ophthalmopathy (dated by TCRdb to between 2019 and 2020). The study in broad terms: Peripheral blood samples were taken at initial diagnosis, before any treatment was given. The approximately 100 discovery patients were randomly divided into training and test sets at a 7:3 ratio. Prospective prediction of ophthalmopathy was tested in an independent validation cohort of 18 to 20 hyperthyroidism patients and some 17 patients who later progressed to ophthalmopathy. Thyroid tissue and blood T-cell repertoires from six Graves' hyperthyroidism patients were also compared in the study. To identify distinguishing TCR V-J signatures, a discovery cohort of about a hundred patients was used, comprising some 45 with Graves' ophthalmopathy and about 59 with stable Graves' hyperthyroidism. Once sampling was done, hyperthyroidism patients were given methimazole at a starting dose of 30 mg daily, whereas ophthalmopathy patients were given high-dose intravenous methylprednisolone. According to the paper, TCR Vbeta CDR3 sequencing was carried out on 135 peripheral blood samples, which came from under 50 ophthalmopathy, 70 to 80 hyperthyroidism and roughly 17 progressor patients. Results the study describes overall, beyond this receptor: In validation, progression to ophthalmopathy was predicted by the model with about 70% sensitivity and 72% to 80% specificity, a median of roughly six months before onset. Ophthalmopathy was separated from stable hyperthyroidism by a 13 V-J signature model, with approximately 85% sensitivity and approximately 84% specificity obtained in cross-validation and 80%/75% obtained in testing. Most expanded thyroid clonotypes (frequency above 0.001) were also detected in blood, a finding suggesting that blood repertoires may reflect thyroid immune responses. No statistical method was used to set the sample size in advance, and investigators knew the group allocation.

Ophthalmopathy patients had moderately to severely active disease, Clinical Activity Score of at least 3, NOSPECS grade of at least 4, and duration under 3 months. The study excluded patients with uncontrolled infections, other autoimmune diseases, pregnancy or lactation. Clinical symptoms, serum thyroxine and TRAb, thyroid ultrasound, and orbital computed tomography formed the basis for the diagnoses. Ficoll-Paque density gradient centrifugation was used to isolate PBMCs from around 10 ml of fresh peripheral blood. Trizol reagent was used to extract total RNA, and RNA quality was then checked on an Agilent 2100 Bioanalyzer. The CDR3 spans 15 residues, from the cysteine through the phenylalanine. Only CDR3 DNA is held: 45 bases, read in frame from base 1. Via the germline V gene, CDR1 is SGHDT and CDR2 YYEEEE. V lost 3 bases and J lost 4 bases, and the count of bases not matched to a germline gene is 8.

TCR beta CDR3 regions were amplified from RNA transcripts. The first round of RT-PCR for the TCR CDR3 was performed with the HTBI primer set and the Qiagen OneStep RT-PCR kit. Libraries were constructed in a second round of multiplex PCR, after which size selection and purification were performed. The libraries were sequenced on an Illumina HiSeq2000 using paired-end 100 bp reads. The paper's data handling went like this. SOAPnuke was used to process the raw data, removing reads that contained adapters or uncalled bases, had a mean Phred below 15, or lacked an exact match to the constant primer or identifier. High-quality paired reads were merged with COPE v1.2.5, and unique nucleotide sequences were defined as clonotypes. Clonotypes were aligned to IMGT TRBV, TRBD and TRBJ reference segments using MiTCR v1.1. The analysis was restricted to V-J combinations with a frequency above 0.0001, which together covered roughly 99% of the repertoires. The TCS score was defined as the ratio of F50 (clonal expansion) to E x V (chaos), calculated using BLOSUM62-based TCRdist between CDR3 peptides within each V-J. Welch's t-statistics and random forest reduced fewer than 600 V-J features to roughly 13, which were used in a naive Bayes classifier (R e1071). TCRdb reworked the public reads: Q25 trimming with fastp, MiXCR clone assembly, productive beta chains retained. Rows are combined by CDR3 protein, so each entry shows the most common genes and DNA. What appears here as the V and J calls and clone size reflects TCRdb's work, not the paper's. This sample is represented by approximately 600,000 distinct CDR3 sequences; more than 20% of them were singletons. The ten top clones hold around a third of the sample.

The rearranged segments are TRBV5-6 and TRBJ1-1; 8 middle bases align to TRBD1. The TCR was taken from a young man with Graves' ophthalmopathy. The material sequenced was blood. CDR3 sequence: CASSSRQGRSTEAFF. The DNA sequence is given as TGTGCCAGCAGCTCTCGACAGGGGAGGAGCACTGAAGCTTTCTTT.